This is a list of T cell receptor beta chains from one sample in a study of cytotoxic CD8 clonotypes in ibrutinib-treated CLL. Sequenced by immunoSEQ multiplex PCR; TCRdb stores in-frame clones only, minus some. The table has some 200,000 clones, around 70% seen once. Material: PBMCs, obtained after 12 months of ibrutinib treatment. Source of these receptors: a human donor with chronic lymphocytic leukemia. Both conserved end residues are trimmed from each CDR3. The order of the fields is V gene, CDR3 protein.

V: TRBV18
CDR3: ASSPPSDTQY

V: TRBV7-9
CDR3: ASTSGGPSEKLF

V: TRBV7-9
CDR3: ASSLGQRGDNEQF

V: TRBV28
CDR3: ASSLGGAAYEQY

V: TRBV9
CDR3: ASSGGLSGELF

V: TRBV4-1
CDR3: ASSQDRNNEQF

V: TRBV6-5
CDR3: ASSLAGVAPNEQF

V: TRBV6-5
CDR3: ASSAGTGDNEQF

V: TRBV7-2
CDR3: ASSLVGGTGELF

V: TRBV11-3
CDR3: ASSSSGLGAGGYTDTQY

V: TRBV19
CDR3: ASSRLAGGHGKNIQY

V: TRBV27
CDR3: ARSGPSYEQY

V: TRBV2
CDR3: ASKRDREASYEQY

V: TRBV9
CDR3: ASSVVENYEQY

V: TRBV28
CDR3: ASGRTSLAEQF

V: TRBV13
CDR3: ASSFQRGYNEQF

V: TRBV15
CDR3: ATSRYRSSDQPQH

V: TRBV11-2
CDR3: ASSLVTLARPNEQF

V: TRBV7-2
CDR3: ASSLGGRAEAF

V: TRBV6-6
CDR3: ASSYSSQGQKQPQH

V: TRBV19
CDR3: ASKEGAVNEQY

V: TRBV2
CDR3: ASSGSGVNEQF

V: TRBV7-2
CDR3: ASSSMGTVNEKLF

V: TRBV2
CDR3: ASSDSWRNEQF

V: TRBV9
CDR3: ASSVVPGCEQY

V: TRBV28
CDR3: ASRPVGGGLYRKNIQY

V: TRBV14
CDR3: ASSPYRGSVNEQF

V: TRBV28
CDR3: ASSLDRLEKLF

V: TRBV14
CDR3: ASSHFGTVNTGELF

V: TRBV6-1
CDR3: ASSEVRDTQY

V: TRBV9
CDR3: ASSARQGVGGDTQY

V: TRBV20-1
CDR3: SASPGAAH

V: TRBV30
CDR3: AWTNRDSNSGNTIY

V: TRBV19
CDR3: ASSIGRSGNGYT

V: TRBV29-1
CDR3: SVEIVQGHEQF

V: TRBV10-1
CDR3: ASSSTGTGCGTEAF

V: TRBV6-5
CDR3: ASSYQDSYNSPLH

V: TRBV6-1
CDR3: ASSVEGQTTGRELF

V: TRBV14
CDR3: ASSRVLDSYEQY

V: TRBV30
CDR3: AWSVRAVTH

V: TRBV5-4
CDR3: ASSPGLAENNEQF

V: TRBV5-1
CDR3: ASILGAEAF

V: TRBV5-1
CDR3: ASSSSSRSFSGNTIY

V: TRBV5-6
CDR3: ASSRDRNHEQY

V: TRBV27
CDR3: ASTTGASRQY

V: TRBV19
CDR3: ASSNWGVGYGYT

V: TRBV28
CDR3: ASSLPGREWNYGYT

V: TRBV9
CDR3: ASSVEGLSNQPQH

V: TRBV7-3
CDR3: ASSPGGTGSYEQY

V: TRBV4-1
CDR3: ASSPQQALYGYT

V: TRBV14
CDR3: ASSQSSIHTIY

V: TRBV6-1
CDR3: ASSLPQGFGS

V: TRBV6-5
CDR3: ASSSAGSQNQPQH

V: TRBV6-5
CDR3: ASRFRDGTEQY